The T cell receptor beta chain described here comes from a study of shared clonotypes between healthy human individuals. TCRdb keeps only in-frame clones here, not all; method: immunoSEQ multiplex PCR. The sample includes around 1.6 million clones, 98% of them seen just once. The TCR was taken from a man aged 25-45 years in good health. The sequenced sample was naive CD4+ T cells sorted from blood. Subset meaning: CD45RA+ positively selected.

The CDR3 reads CASREDRGQRGYTF. CDR3 DNA: TGTGCCAGCAGGGAGGACAGGGGGCAAAGAGGCTACACCTTC. The V gene is TRBV7-9, the J gene TRBJ1-2, with 11 bases matching TRBD1. The germline V gene has CDR1 SEHNR and CDR2 FQNEAQ (reference sequence). V was clipped by 6 bases and J by 8 bases; unmatched bases: 8. The CDR3 totals 14 residues.